This TCR beta chain derives from a study of CD4 T cells in relation to SARS-CoV-2 and coronaviruses. Across the study: Negative control cultures got HIV-1 Nef peptides or no peptide. Study results and caveats: Pre-pandemic and post-infection samples never came from the same donor.

The table came from immunoSEQ multiplex PCR; TCRdb's copy has only in-frame clones and leaves some out. Of more than 20,000 clones listed, around 72% are singletons. Unexposed donor CD4+ T cells date from about 2010-2019, before the COVID-19 pandemic. Isolation of CD4+ T cells took place after about 10 days in culture. Unexposed-donor CD4+ T cells were probed with SARS-CoV-2 S/N and four cold-coronavirus spikes, cells permitting. Germline V gives CDR1 MGHDK, CDR2 SYGVNS. The CDR3 is 15 residues long. V gave up 3 bases and J gave up 1 base, with 12 bases separating them. To note about this clone: What it binds is unknown.

The sequenced material came from CD4+ T cells from PBMCs, cultured in vitro. This clonotype originated in a human donor in good health. The J gene is TRBJ1-1, the V gene TRBV25-1; D unclear. The CDR3 loop reads CASSETTIWNTEAFF. The CDR3 nucleotides read TGTGCCAGCAGTGAGACAACAATTTGGAACACTGAAGCTTTCTTT.